The T cell receptor beta chain under discussion was sequenced for a study of T cell responses to AZD1222 COVID-19 vaccine. Regarding the study as a whole: Along spike, vaccine-associated CD4 TCRs were found throughout, with dominance at 160-218 and 743-854. Within unmutated variant regions lay the reported targets of nearly half of spike-specific TCRs.

Generated by immunoSEQ multiplex PCR, the TCRdb table keeps only in-frame clones and is missing some. The sample holds around 58,000 clones, 84% seen once. V gave up 4 bases and J gave up 1 base, with 13 bases separating them. The CDR3 consists of 15 residues. This clone came up a few times. The target antigen is unknown. The chain links TRBV23-1 to TRBJ1-1, with D possibly TRBD1 on 5 matching bases. TRBV23-1 is flagged as an ORF with uncertain function. This material consisted of peripheral blood, taken on day 0 of AZD1222 vaccination. This TCR was recovered from an adult in good health. This CDR3 reads CASSRRSGSNTEAFF. CDR3 nucleotides: TGCGCCAGCAGTCGGCGGTCAGGGTCGAACACTGAAGCTTTCTTT.